Each of the 2 T cell receptor beta chains below was sequenced from the same sample in a study of control samples from healthy donors and cancer patients. The assay was immunoSEQ multiplex PCR, and TCRdb's table has in-frame clones only and misses some. The table lists some 49,000 clones, just over 90% of them singletons. The sample consisted of PBMCs. Every receptor here comes from a man aged 25-45 years with colorectal cancer.

V gene TRBV30 combines with J gene TRBJ2-3; D uncertain. Trimming took off 5 bases at V and 4 bases at J, with 10 bases between the two ends. Germline V lookup: CDR1 GTSNPN, CDR2 SVGIG (reference sequence). The CDR3 sequence is 12 residues long. The CDR3 protein is CAWAWGSDTQYF. CDR3 bases: TGTGCCTGGGCCTGGGGATCAGATACGCAGTATTTT.

The DNA of the CDR3 is TGCGCCAGCAGCCAAGATGGGGGAGACACTGAAGCTTTCTTT. As protein: CASSQDGGDTEAFF. The chain employs TRBV4-3 and TRBJ1-1; TRBD1 is a possible D gene (5 bases). CDR3 length equals 14 residues. Deletions cut 0 bases from V and 3 bases from J, with 8 bases between. Germline V gives CDR1 LGHNA, CDR2 YSLEER.